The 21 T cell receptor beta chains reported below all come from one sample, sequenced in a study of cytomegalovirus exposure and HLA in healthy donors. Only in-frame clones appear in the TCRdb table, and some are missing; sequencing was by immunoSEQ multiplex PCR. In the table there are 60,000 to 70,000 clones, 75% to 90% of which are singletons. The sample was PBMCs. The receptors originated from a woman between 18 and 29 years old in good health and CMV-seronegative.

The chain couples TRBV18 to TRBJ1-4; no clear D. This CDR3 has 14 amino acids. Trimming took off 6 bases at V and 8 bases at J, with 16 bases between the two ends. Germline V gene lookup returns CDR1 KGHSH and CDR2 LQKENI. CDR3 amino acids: CASSESEVEEKLFF. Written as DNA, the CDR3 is TGTGCCAGCTCCGAATCCGAAGTAGAGGAAAAACTGTTTTTT.

CDR3 DNA sequence: TGTGCCAGCAGTCACAAGCGCGGGGGGGGTCCCTACAATGAGCAGTTCTTC. Translating it yields CASSHKRGGGPYNEQFF. The rearrangement links TRBV28 to TRBJ2-1; TRBD2 matches at 9 bases. This CDR3 spans 17 amino acids. CDR1 is MDHEN and CDR2 is SYDVKM in the germline V gene. J lost 2 bases, V lost 5 bases, and 10 bases had no gene match.

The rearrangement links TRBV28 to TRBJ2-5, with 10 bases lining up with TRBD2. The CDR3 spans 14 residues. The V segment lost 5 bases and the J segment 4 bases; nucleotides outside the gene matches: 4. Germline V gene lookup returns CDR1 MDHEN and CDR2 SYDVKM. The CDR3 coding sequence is TGTGCCAGCAGTCCCCCTAGCGGGGGAGAGACCCAGTACTTC. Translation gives CASSPPSGGETQYF.

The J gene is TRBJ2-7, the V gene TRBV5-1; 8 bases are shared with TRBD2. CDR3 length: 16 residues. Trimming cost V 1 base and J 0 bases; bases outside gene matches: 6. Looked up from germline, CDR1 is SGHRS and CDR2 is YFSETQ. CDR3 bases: TGCGCCAGCAGCTTGAGTTCCAGCGGGAGCTCCTACGAGCAGTACTTC. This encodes CASSLSSSGSSYEQYF.

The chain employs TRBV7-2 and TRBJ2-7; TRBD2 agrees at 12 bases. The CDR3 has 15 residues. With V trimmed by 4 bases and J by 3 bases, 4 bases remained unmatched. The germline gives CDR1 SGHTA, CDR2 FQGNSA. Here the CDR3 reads CASSYTSGGSYEQYF. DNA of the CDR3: TGTGCCAGCAGCTATACTAGCGGGGGGAGCTACGAGCAGTACTTC.

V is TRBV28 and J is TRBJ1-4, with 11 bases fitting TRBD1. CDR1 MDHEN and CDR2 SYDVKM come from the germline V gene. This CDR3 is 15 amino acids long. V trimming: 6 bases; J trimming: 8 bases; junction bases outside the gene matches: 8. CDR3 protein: CASSAGTGGNEKLFF. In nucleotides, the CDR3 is TGTGCCAGCAGCGCCGGGACAGGGGGTAACGAAAAACTGTTTTTT.

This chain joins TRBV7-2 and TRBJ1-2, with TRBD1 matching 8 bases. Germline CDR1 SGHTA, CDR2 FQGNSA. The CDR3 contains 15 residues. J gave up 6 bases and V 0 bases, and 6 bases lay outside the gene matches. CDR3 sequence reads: CASSLAPGQGDGYTF. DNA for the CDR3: TGTGCCAGCAGCTTAGCGCCAGGACAGGGCGATGGCTACACCTTC.

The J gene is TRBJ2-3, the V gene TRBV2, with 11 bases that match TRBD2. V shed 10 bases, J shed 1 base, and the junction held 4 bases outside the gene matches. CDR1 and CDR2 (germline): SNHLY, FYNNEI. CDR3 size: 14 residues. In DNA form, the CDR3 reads TGTGCCATCTTTAGCGGGAGGGGCACAGATACGCAGTATTTT. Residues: CAIFSGRGTDTQYF.

CDR3 sequence (DNA): TGTGCCACCCTTTACCGCAGCACCGGGGAGCTGTTTTTT. Its protein is CATLYRSTGELFF. The chain recombines TRBV19 with TRBJ2-2; D gene uncertain. The CDR3 contains 13 residues. In germline, CDR1 is LNHDA, CDR2 SQIVND (reference sequence). Trimming pared 10 bases from V and 4 bases from J, leaving 13 bases between.

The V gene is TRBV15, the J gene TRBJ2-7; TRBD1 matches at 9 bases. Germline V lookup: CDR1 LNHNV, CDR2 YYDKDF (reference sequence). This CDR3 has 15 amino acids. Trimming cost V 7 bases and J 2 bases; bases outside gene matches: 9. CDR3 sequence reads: CATNEGQGRTYEQYF. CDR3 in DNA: TGTGCCACCAACGAGGGACAGGGTAGGACCTACGAGCAGTACTTC.

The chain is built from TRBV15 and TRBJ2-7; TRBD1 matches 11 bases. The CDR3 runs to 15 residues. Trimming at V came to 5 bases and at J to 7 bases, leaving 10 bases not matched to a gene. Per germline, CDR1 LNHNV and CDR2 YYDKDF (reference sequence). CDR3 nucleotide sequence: TGTGCCACCAGCGGGGAGGACAGGGGGCATAAAGAGCAGTACTTC. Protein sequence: CATSGEDRGHKEQYF.

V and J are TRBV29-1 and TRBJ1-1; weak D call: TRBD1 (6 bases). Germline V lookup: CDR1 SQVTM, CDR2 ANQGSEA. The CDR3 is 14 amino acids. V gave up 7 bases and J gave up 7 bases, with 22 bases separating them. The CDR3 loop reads CSASQPLTGSEAFF. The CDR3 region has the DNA TGCAGCGCCTCCCAACCCCTAACAGGGAGTGAAGCTTTCTTT.

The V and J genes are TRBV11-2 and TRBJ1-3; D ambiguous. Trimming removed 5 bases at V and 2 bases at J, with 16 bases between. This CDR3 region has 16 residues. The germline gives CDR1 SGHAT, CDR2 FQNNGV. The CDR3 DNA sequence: TGTGCCAGCAGCCTTCACCTCGGGGAACCTGGAAACACCATATATTTT. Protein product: CASSLHLGEPGNTIYF.

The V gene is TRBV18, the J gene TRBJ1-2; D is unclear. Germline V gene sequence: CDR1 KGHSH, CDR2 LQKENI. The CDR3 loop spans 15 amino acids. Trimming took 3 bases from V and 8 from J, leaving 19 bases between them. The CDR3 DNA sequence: TGTGCCAGCTCACCGTCCCACTCTGCCTATTCCGGCTACACCTTC. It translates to CASSPSHSAYSGYTF.

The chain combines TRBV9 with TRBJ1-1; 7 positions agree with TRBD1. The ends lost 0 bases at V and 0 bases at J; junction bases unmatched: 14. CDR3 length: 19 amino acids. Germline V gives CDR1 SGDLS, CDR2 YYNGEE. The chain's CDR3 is CASSVAATGYGGVNTEAFF. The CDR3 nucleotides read TGTGCCAGCAGCGTAGCCGCGACAGGGTATGGAGGCGTGAACACTGAAGCTTTCTTT.

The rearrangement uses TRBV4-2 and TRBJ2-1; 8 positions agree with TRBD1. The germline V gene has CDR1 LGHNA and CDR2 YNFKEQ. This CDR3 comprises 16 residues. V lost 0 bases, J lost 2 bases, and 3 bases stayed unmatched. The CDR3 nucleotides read TGTGCCAGCAGCCAAGATCAGGACAGGGCCTACAATGAGCAGTTCTTC. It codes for CASSQDQDRAYNEQFF.

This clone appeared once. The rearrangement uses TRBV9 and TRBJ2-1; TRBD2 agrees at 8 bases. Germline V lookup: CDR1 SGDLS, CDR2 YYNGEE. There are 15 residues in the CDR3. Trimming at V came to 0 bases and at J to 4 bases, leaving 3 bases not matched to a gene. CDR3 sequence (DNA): TGTGCCAGCAGCGTAGGTAGCGGGACATACAATGAGCAGTTCTTC. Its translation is CASSVGSGTYNEQFF.

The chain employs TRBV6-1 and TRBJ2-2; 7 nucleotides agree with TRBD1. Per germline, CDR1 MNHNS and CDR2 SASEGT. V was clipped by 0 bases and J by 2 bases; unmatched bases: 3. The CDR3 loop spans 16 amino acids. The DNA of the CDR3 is TGTGCCAGCAGTGAAGCAGGGACAGCTAACACCGGGGAGCTGTTTTTT. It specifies CASSEAGTANTGELFF.

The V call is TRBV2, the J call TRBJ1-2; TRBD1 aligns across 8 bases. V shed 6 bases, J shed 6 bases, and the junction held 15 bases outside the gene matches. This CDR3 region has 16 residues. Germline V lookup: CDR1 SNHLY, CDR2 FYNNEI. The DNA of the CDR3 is TGTGCCAGCAGCGAGCGAGACAGGGGTATAAGCGATGGCTACACCTTC. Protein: CASSERDRGISDGYTF. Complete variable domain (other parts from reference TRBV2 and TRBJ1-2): EPEVTQTPSHQVTQMGQEVILRCVPISNHLYFYWYRQILGQKVEFLVSFYNNEISEKSEIFDDQFSVERPDGSNFTLKIRSTKLEDSAMYFCASSERDRGISDGYTFGSGTRLTVV.

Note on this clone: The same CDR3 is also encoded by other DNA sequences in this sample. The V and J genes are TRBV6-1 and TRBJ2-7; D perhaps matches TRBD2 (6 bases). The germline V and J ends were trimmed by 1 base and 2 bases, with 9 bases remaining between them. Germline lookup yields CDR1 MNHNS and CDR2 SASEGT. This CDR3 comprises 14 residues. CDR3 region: CASSEGLAPYEQYF. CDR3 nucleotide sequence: TGTGCCAGCAGTGAAGGGCTAGCGCCCTACGAGCAGTACTTC.

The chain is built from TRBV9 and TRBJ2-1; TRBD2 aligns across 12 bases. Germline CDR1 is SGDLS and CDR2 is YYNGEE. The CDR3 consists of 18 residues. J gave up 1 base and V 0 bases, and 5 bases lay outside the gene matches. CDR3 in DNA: TGTGCCAGCAGCGTAGAACTAGCGGGAGGCCGGTCCTACAATGAGCAGTTCTTC. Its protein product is CASSVELAGGRSYNEQFF.